The 19 T cell receptor beta chains listed next were all sequenced from one sample in a study of cytomegalovirus exposure and HLA in healthy donors. Vbeta (60) and Jbeta (13) primers were used in the PCR. Method: immunoSEQ multiplex PCR; TCRdb's copy keeps in-frame clones and lacks some. The sample yields around 160,000 clones, around 78% seen once. Sequencing input: PBMCs. All receptors derive from a man between 35 and 55 years old in good health and CMV-seropositive.

The V call is TRBV4-3, the J call TRBJ2-3, with 7 positions matching TRBD2. V trimming: 3 bases; J trimming: 6 bases; junction bases outside the gene matches: 9. This CDR3 is built from 15 residues. CDR1 LGHNA and CDR2 YSLEER come from the germline V gene. CDR3 residues: CASSQLMGGEDTQYF. The CDR3 DNA reads TGCGCCAGCAGCCAGTTAATGGGAGGGGAGGATACGCAGTATTTT.

The chain couples TRBV19 to TRBJ1-5; possible D gene TRBD1, 5 bases. The V and J ends lost 3 bases and 1 base respectively, with 10 bases between them. The germline V gene has CDR1 LNHDA and CDR2 SQIVND (reference sequence). CDR3 size: 15 residues. The CDR3 protein is CASSMGRRSNQPQHF. CDR3 DNA sequence: TGTGCCAGTAGTATGGGGCGTCGAAGCAATCAGCCCCAGCATTTT. Together with reference TRBV19 and TRBJ1-5, the CDR3 gives the full variable domain: DGGITQSPKYLFRKEGQNVTLSCEQNLNHDAMYWYRQDPGQGLRLIYYSQIVNDFQKGDIAEGYSVSREKKESFPLTVTSAQKNPTAFYLCASSMGRRSNQPQHFGDGTRLSIL.

The rearrangement joins TRBV5-1 to TRBJ1-1; the D gene is possibly TRBD1 (5 bases). CDR1 and CDR2 from the germline V gene are SGHRS and YFSETQ. The CDR3 has 14 residues. V was cut by 3 bases and J by 1 base, with 10 bases left in between. The CDR3 bases are TGCGCCAGCAGCTGGGGCCCGACGAACACTGAAGCTTTCTTT. It translates to CASSWGPTNTEAFF.

The chain links TRBV15 to TRBJ1-4, with TRBD1 matching 9 bases. CDR1 and CDR2 (germline): LNHNV, YYDKDF (reference sequence). After removal of 0 bases from V and 7 bases from J, the junction contained 6 bases not matched to a gene. This CDR3 spans 16 amino acids. CDR3 DNA: TGTGCCACCAGCAGAGACCCAGGACAGGGGTCTGAAAAACTGTTTTTT. Its protein product is CATSRDPGQGSEKLFF.

The rearrangement joins TRBV5-1 to TRBJ2-3, with TRBD2 identical over 7 bases. The germline gives CDR1 SGHRS, CDR2 YFSETQ. V was pared by 3 bases and J by 4 bases, with 14 bases of the junction left unmatched. This CDR3 comprises 17 residues. CDR3 DNA sequence: TGCGCCAGCAGCTCACGATGGAGCGGGGTGGGGCCAGATACGCAGTATTTT. Protein sequence: CASSSRWSGVGPDTQYF.

J is TRBJ2-2 and V is TRBV2, with D tentatively TRBD2 (6 bases). This CDR3 is 16 amino acids long. Germline-derived CDR1 and CDR2 are SNHLY and FYNNEI. Trimming took off 7 bases at V and 7 bases at J, with 22 bases between the two ends. The CDR3 DNA is TGTGCCAGCAAACCGGGGGTTAATCGGTTGGGCGGGGAGCTGTTTTTT. Translating gives CASKPGVNRLGGELFF.

J is TRBJ2-2 and V is TRBV9, with TRBD2 as a possible D gene (5 bases). From germline, CDR1 is SGDLS and CDR2 YYNGEE. The V gene lost 1 base and the J gene lost 0 bases, with 7 bases spanning the gap. This CDR3 spans 15 amino acids. CDR3 amino acids: CASSVIASNTGELFF. In DNA, the CDR3 is TGTGCCAGCAGCGTAATAGCGTCGAACACCGGGGAGCTGTTTTTT.

V and J are TRBV10-2 and TRBJ1-4; no definite D call. V shed 6 bases and J shed 3 bases, with 17 bases lying between them. This CDR3 region has 16 residues. Per germline, CDR1 WSHSY and CDR2 SAAADI. The CDR3 loop is CASRSQSGWANEKLFF. In DNA, the CDR3 is TGCGCCAGCAGAAGCCAGTCGGGGTGGGCTAATGAAAAACTGTTTTTT.

The CDR3 sequence is CATSRDGLGVVEQFF. The CDR3 coding sequence is TGTGCCACCAGCAGAGATGGACTAGGGGTCGTTGAGCAGTTCTTC. The chain is built from TRBV15 and TRBJ2-1; TRBD2 aligns across 7 bases. The germline V gene encodes CDR1 LNHNV and CDR2 YYDKDF (reference sequence). V lost 0 bases, J lost 9 bases, and 8 bases stayed unmatched. The CDR3 sequence is 15 residues long.

The chain combines TRBV19 with TRBJ1-1, with D hard to call. The germline CDR1 and CDR2 sequences are LNHDA and SQIVND (reference sequence). This CDR3 has 17 amino acids. Trimming shortened V by 5 bases and J by 1 base, and 20 bases separated the two germline ends. As DNA, the CDR3 is TGTGCCAGTAGTCCCTCTCTGTTAAACGGGGAGAACACTGAAGCTTTCTTT. It is translated as CASSPSLLNGENTEAFF.

The chain joins TRBV15 to TRBJ2-1; D gene unclear. From germline, CDR1 is LNHNV and CDR2 YYDKDF (reference sequence). The V end was cut by 5 bases, the J end by 10 bases, with 9 bases between. This CDR3 is built from 11 residues. The DNA of the CDR3 is TGTGCCACCAGCTTTCTTCGGGAGCAGTTCTTC. It encodes CATSFLREQFF.

The chain couples TRBV5-1 to TRBJ2-3; possible D gene TRBD1, 5 bases. This CDR3 contains 17 residues. Trimming cost V 3 bases and J 2 bases, with 19 bases left between them. Germline V CDR1 and CDR2: SGHRS, YFSETQ. The CDR3 sequence: CASSSRRGTGNTDTQYF. Written as DNA, the CDR3 is TGCGCCAGCAGCTCCCGGCGTGGCACAGGAAACACAGATACGCAGTATTTT. Supplemented by reference TRBV5-1 and TRBJ2-3, the full variable domain reads KAGVTQTPRYLIKTRGQQVTLSCSPISGHRSVSWYQQTPGQGLQFLFEYFSETQRNKGNFPGRFSGRQFSNSRSEMNVSTLELGDSALYLCASSSRRGTGNTDTQYFGPGTRLTVL.

This sequence joins TRBV6-1 and TRBJ2-7; 7 bases align to TRBD2. Trimming at V came to 0 bases and at J to 10 bases, leaving 9 bases not matched to a gene. This CDR3 region has 14 residues. The germline gives CDR1 MNHNS, CDR2 SASEGT. The CDR3, as DNA: TGTGCCAGCAGTGAAGCAGAGAGCGGGAAAAAACAGTACTTC. This sequence encodes CASSEAESGKKQYF.

The chain uses TRBV6-5 and TRBJ1-1; D remains ambiguous. V lost 0 bases to trimming and J lost 1 base, with 9 bases between them. The CDR3 is made up of 15 amino acids. Germline lookup yields CDR1 MNHEY and CDR2 SVGAGI. CDR3 in DNA: TGTGCCAGCAGTTACTCTCACACGGGGAACACTGAAGCTTTCTTT. As protein: CASSYSHTGNTEAFF.

This clone turned up a few times. This chain links TRBV4-2 with TRBJ1-1; D remains unclear. V lost 1 base and J 1 base, leaving 10 bases between the germline ends. The length of the CDR3 is 15 residues. Looked up from germline, CDR1 is LGHNA and CDR2 is YNFKEQ. The CDR3 DNA is TGTGCCAGCAGCCAAGTTGAGGTGGGGAACACTGAAGCTTTCTTT. Translated: CASSQVEVGNTEAFF.

The rearrangement joins TRBV29-1 to TRBJ2-2, with a weak D call TRBD2 (5 bases). The CDR3 runs to 13 residues. In germline, CDR1 is SQVTM, CDR2 ANQGSEA. V gave up 4 bases and J gave up 1 base, with 7 bases separating them. The CDR3 nucleotides are TGCAGCGTTGCGGGAATGAACACCGGGGAGCTGTTTTTT. This gives the protein CSVAGMNTGELFF.

The rearrangement joins TRBV15 to TRBJ2-5; 7 bases agree with TRBD1. Judging by the DNA end, TRBJ2-7 fits better; the J call may be wrong. The CDR3 loop spans 14 amino acids. Germline CDR1 LNHNV, CDR2 YYDKDF (reference sequence). In nucleotides, the CDR3 is TGTGCCACCAGCGCCTGGGACAGAAACTACGAGCAGTACTTC. Its translation: CATSAWDRNYEQYF.

In regard to this clone: A junction end diverges from the germline sequence, so it may reflect a read error. Here the CDR3 DNA reads TGTGCCAGCAGCTTTTCGGGAGTGCACACCGGGGAGCTGTCTTTT. This sequence encodes CASSFSGVHTGELSF. The chain employs TRBV7-2 and TRBJ2-2, with a weak D call TRBD2 (6 bases). Germline CDR1 reads SGHTA; CDR2 reads FQGNSA. The CDR3 sequence is 15 residues long.

The J gene is TRBJ2-5, the V gene TRBV5-4; 9 bases fit TRBD1. Germline V lookup: CDR1 SGHNT, CDR2 YYREEE (reference sequence). V dropped 4 bases and J dropped 1; count of bases not matched to a gene: 11. CDR3 length: 17 residues. Written as DNA, the CDR3 is TGTGCCAGCAGCCAGGCGGGACAGGGTACGATCCAAGAGACCCAGTACTTC. Its protein is CASSQAGQGTIQETQYF.